The present TCR beta chain was sequenced within a study of blood T cell repertoires in COVID-19. In the study overall: Some COVID-19 samples were acute and others convalescent; all came from the United States, Italy and Spain. T cells, B-cell-depleted T cells, or PBMCs supplied cDNA or gDNA.

Only one count was recorded for this clone. Assay used: immunoSEQ multiplex PCR; TCRdb lists only in-frame clones, some missing. The profile shows about 210,000 clones, around four fifths of them singletons. Sequences were obtained from peripheral blood. The clonotype was recovered from a woman between 50 and 59 years old with active or convalescent COVID-19.

CDR3 residues: CASRSNSPLHF. The CDR3 region has the DNA TGTGCCAGCAGGAGTAATTCACCCCTCCACTTT. V and J are TRBV11-2 and TRBJ1-6, with D unresolved. The CDR3 consists of 11 residues. Deletions cut 6 bases from V and 6 bases from J, with 3 bases between. The germline V gene encodes CDR1 SGHAT and CDR2 FQNNGV.